Listed here is a single T cell receptor beta chain. The target of this receptor is not known. Per-nucleotide qualities are absent, and no much larger clonotype sits a single base away. The sample is drawn from a study of blood T cell repertoires in COVID-19 (dated by TCRdb to about 2020). In the study overall: The collaborator samples originated in the United States, Italy and Spain and spanned the acute and convalescent phases of COVID-19. The prospective study material was composed of cDNA or gDNA derived from T cells, B-cell-depleted T cells, or PBMCs. The dataset comprised deeply sampled blood TCRbeta repertoires from subjects exposed to, actively infected with, or recovered from COVID-19. Nearly every sample came with metadata listing a de-identified subject ID, COVID-19 status, age in years and sex. Where available, HLA class I and class II types were taken from metadata supplied by the sample provider and were not determined by assay-based typing. The repertoires were released in a freely available public database intended as a resource for research on the immune response to SARS-CoV-2. The samples were drawn from the first 160 participants of the ongoing ImmuneRACE study and from under 1,500 subjects provided by 6 global collaborators. Results the study describes overall, beyond this receptor: How much clinical and demographic metadata was included differed by source and by participant, and the metadata was provided uncurated.

The immunoSEQ Assay, a bias-controlled multiplex PCR, was used to amplify TCRbeta CDR3 regions from genomic DNA. The paper's processing steps were these. The number of nucleated cells in each sample was estimated from the amplification of reference gene primers within the assay. To quantify the absolute abundance of each unique TCRbeta CDR3 rearrangement, sequence reads were collapsed and filtered. For each sample, productive Simpson clonality was calculated by taking the square root of Simpson's diversity index across productive rearrangements. TCRdb stores this immuneACCESS table with in-frame sequences only. Part of the clones is absent; in the studies checked, under half of the shortfall reflects unresolved V genes, and no reason is known for the rest. That table supplies the V and J calls and clone size; D and trimming were determined from the DNA. The sample table lists about 160,000 clones, about 85% of them with a count of one. The ten largest clones represent around 5.3% of the sample.

The germline V gene (reference sequence) gives CDR1 as MNHEY and CDR2 as SMNVEV. V and J are trimmed by 11 bases and 4 bases, and the gene matches miss 8 bases of the junction. The CDR3 runs 13 residues from the cysteine to the phenylalanine. The read is trimmed to its CDR3 DNA, 39 bases read in frame from base 1. Participants in the prospective study were enrolled through a virtual design, were aged about 18 to 89 years, and lived in 24 United States geographic areas. In the prospective study, cohorts were assigned on the basis of participant-reported clinical history obtained from a screening survey and a study questionnaire. In the prospective study, mobile phlebotomists collected whole blood, serum and a nasopharyngeal or oropharyngeal swab from each participant. Prospective study participants could optionally give additional blood draws and questionnaires over a roughly two-month period. Before DNA extraction, blood samples from the prospective study were shipped at room temperature or frozen.

The TCR was taken from a woman aged 40 to 49 with acute COVID-19. Recombination linked TRBV27 to TRBJ2-1, with 7 bases in between that match TRBD2. What was sequenced was PBMCs or T cells enriched from blood (not recorded which). The CDR3 sequence is CASRTRGYNEQFF. At the DNA level, the sequence is TGTGCCTCGAGGACTAGGGGATACAATGAGCAGTTCTTC.